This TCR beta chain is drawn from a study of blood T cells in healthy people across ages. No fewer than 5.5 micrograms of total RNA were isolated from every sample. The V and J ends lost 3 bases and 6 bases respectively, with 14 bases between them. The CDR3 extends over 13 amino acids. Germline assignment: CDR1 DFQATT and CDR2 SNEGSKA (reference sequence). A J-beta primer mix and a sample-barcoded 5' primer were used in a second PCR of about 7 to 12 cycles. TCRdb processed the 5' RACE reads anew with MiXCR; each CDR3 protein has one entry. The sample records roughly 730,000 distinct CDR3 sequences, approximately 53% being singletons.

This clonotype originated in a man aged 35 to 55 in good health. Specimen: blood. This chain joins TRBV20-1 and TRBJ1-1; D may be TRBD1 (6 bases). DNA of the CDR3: TGCAGTGCTAGGGGGGGGGGCAACTCTGAAGCTTTCTTT. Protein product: CSARGGGNSEAFF.